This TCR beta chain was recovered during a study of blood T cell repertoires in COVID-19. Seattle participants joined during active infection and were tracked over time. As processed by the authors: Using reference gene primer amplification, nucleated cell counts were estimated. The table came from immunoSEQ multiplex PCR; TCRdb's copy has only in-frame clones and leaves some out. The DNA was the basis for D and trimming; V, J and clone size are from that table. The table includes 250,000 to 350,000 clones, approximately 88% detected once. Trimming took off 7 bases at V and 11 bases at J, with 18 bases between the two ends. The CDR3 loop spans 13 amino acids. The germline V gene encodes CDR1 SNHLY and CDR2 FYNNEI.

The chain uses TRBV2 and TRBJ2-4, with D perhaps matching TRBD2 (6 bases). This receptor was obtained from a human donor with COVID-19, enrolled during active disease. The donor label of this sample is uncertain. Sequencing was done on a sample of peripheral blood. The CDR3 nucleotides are TGTGCCAGCATGCAGGACGGGAGCGGCTTTCAGTACTTC. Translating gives CASMQDGSGFQYF.